This TCR beta chain was sequenced in a study of blood T cell repertoires in COVID-19. Trimming at V came to 5 bases and at J to 1 base, leaving 11 bases not matched to a gene. Germline CDR1 MNHEY, CDR2 SMNVEV (reference sequence). The CDR3 is 17 residues long. As originally analysed: Nucleated cell counts were estimated from reference gene primer amplification. Only in-frame clones appear in the TCRdb table, and some are missing; sequencing was by immunoSEQ multiplex PCR. The DNA gave D and trimming, while V, J and clone size come from that table. The sample has approximately 350,000 clones; about 90% are singletons.

This sequence joins TRBV27 and TRBJ1-1, with 9 bases aligning to TRBD1. This TCR came from a woman younger than 35 who had recovered from COVID-19. Input material: peripheral blood. In DNA, the CDR3 is TGTGCCAGCAGTAAGCCGGGACAGGGAGGGGGGAACACTGAAGCTTTCTTT. This codes for CASSKPGQGGGNTEAFF.